This T cell receptor beta chain originates from a study of PD-1 blockade in classical Hodgkin lymphoma. Study conclusions and caveats: Lower baseline TCR diversity was reported for newly diagnosed patients than for healthy donors. Repertoire difference causes, possibly disease activity or prior therapy, remain undefined. In CD4+ cells, TCR diversity went up significantly by C4D1, but in CD8+ cells it did not.

Method: immunoSEQ multiplex PCR; TCRdb's copy keeps in-frame clones and lacks some. This table has tens of thousands of clones, about 93% appearing once. Relapses following autologous stem cell transplantation were seen in all patients, with brentuximab vedotin exposure varying. With magnetic negative selection, CD4+ T cells were purified from PBMCs that had been thawed. Patients showed best responses of complete response, partial response or progressive disease. This clone showed up just once. The antigen remains undetermined. The germline V gene has CDR1 KGHSH and CDR2 LQKENI. Trimming cost V 2 bases and J 1 base, with 10 bases left between them. This CDR3 region has 15 residues.

The sequence came from a human donor with classical Hodgkin lymphoma. The rearrangement links TRBV18 to TRBJ2-3, with D perhaps TRBD1 or TRBD2 (5 bases each). The sequenced sample was CD4+ T cells from blood, obtained at baseline. In DNA form, the CDR3 reads TGTGCCAGCTCACCAAGGCAGGGACGCACAGATACGCAGTATTTT. As protein: CASSPRQGRTDTQYF.